These T cell receptor beta chains were read from a single sample in a study of OX40 agonist ivuxolimab in advanced cancers. TCRdb's copy holds only in-frame clones and misses some; the assay was immunoSEQ multiplex PCR. The table has 49,000 or so clones, 65% to 90% seen once. This material consisted of CD4+ or CD8+ T cells sorted from blood, taken in a trial of the OX40 agonist ivuxolimab. The source of these receptors is an adult with an advanced solid tumor such as melanoma, head and neck, liver or kidney cancer. The CDR3 runs from the conserved cysteine through the conserved F or W. The order of the fields is clone size, V gene, J gene, D gene, CDR3 DNA, CDR3 protein. A D gene is named only where the DNA matches it firmly. The size of a clone is reported for some rows only, either as once, few or many, or as a class for expanded clones.

>NA|TRBV27|TRBJ2-2|NA
TGTGCCAGCAGTTCAGAGAACACCGGGGAGCTGTTTTTT
CASSSENTGELFF
>NA|TRBV30|TRBJ2-7|NA
TGTGCCTGGAGTCCTCGATCAATATTCTACGAGCAGTACTTC
CAWSPRSIFYEQYF
>NA|TRBV7-9|TRBJ2-3|TRBD1
TGTGCCAGCAGCCCCGGGACAGGGTTGCGCACAGATACGCAGTATTTT
CASSPGTGLRTDTQYF
>NA|TRBV9|TRBJ2-1|TRBD2
TGTGCCAGCAGCGTAGTTTCGGCTAGCGGGGGCAATGAGCAGTTCTTC
CASSVVSASGGNEQFF
>NA|TRBV9|TRBJ2-1|TRBD2
TGTGCCAGCAGCGTAGGTGGTAGCGGGAGGAATGAGCAGTTCTTC
CASSVGGSGRNEQFF
>NA|TRBV29-1|TRBJ2-7|NA
TGCAGCGTTGAAACCAGGCAGGGCAGCTACGAGCAGTACTTC
CSVETRQGSYEQYF
>NA|TRBV18|TRBJ1-2|NA
TGTGCCAGCTCAGGGGACTATGGCTACACCTTC
CASSGDYGYTF
>NA|TRBV5-6|TRBJ2-2|NA
TGTGCCAGCAGCTTTGGTTTACTGTCAGGGCCGAACACCGGGGAGCTGTTTTTT
CASSFGLLSGPNTGELFF
>NA|TRBV5-1|TRBJ2-5|TRBD2
TGCGCCAGCAGCTTGGCGGGAGGGACTTTACAAGAGACCCAGTACTTC
CASSLAGGTLQETQYF
>NA|TRBV2|TRBJ1-1|NA
TGTGCCAGCAGCCCCGGGAGGGCAGGTCGGACTGAAGCTTTCTTT
CASSPGRAGRTEAFF
>NA|TRBV12-2|TRBJ1-1|NA
TGTGCAAGTCGCTTAGGGGGACAGGGTGAAGCTTTCTTT
CASRLGGQGEAFF
>NA|TRBV5-5|TRBJ1-4|NA
TGTGCCAGCAGCCGCGATCTATCCCCCATAACTAATGAAAAACTGTTTTTT
CASSRDLSPITNEKLFF
>once|TRBV11-3|TRBJ2-5|TRBD1
TGTGCCAGCAGCTCCGGGACAGGGAAGGAGACCCAGTACTTC
CASSSGTGKETQYF
>NA|TRBV5-6|TRBJ1-3|NA
TGTGCCAGCAGCTTGGGCAGGCCAACTGGAAACACCATATATTTT
CASSLGRPTGNTIYF
>NA|TRBV18|TRBJ2-2|NA
TGTGCCAGCTCACCATGGCCAGAAACGAACACCGGGGAGCTGTTTTTT
CASSPWPETNTGELFF
>once|TRBV6-6|TRBJ1-6|TRBD1
TGTGCCACCCGACAGGGAGGGGATTCACCCCTCCACTTT
CATRQGGDSPLHF
>NA|TRBV6-5|TRBJ1-5|TRBD1
TGTGCCAGCAGACCAGACAGGGTCAATCAGCCCCAGCATTTT
CASRPDRVNQPQHF
>NA|TRBV19|TRBJ2-7|TRBD1
TGTGCCAGTAGACAGGGGGCCTCCTACGAGCAGTACTTC
CASRQGASYEQYF
>NA|TRBV5-6|TRBJ2-1|NA
TGTGCCAGCTCTACGGTTGTTTGGGGCAATGAGCAGTTCTTC
CASSTVVWGNEQFF
>NA|TRBV11-2|TRBJ2-5|NA
TGTGCCAGCACCCCTAGGGGGGGGCCCCAAGAGACCCAGTACTTC
CASTPRGGPQETQYF
>NA|TRBV7-3|TRBJ1-3|NA
TGTGCCAGCAGCTTAACAGGGGGAGGCTCTGGAAACACCATATATTTT
CASSLTGGGSGNTIYF
>NA|TRBV10-3|TRBJ2-1|NA
TGTGCCACCGAGCTTAGCGGAGCTCTATCTTCCTACAATGAGCAGTTCTTC
CATELSGALSSYNEQFF
>NA|TRBV2|TRBJ2-5|TRBD1
TGTGCCAGCAGTGAAGCGGACAGGGGGCGGGAGACCCAGTACTTC
CASSEADRGRETQYF
>NA|TRBV7-8|TRBJ1-1|NA
TGTGCCAGCAGCCCCGGGACACCTAGCAGCATGAACACTGAAGCTTTCTTT
CASSPGTPSSMNTEAFF
>NA|TRBV7-2|TRBJ1-6|NA
TGTGCCAGCAGCTTAGAACCAGGGTTCCGTTCACCCCTCCACTTT
CASSLEPGFRSPLHF
>NA|TRBV7-2|TRBJ2-1|TRBD2
TGTGCCAGCAGCGAGCGGGGGTTCTCCTACAATGAGCAGTTCTTC
CASSERGFSYNEQFF
>NA|TRBV9|TRBJ2-1|NA
TGTGCCAGCAGCGTCGACATTTACAATGAGCAGTTCTTC
CASSVDIYNEQFF
>NA|TRBV29-1|TRBJ2-5|TRBD2
TGCAGCGTTGCCGTACTAGCGGGGATTGAGACCCAGTACTTC
CSVAVLAGIETQYF
>NA|TRBV29-1|TRBJ1-1|NA
TGCAGCGTTCGCTATGACACTGAAGCTTTCTTT
CSVRYDTEAFF
>few|TRBV19|TRBJ2-7|TRBD1
TGTGCCAGTAGTTCCCGGGACAGGCGAAACGAGCAGTACTTC
CASSSRDRRNEQYF
>NA|TRBV5-1|TRBJ2-1|NA
TGCGCCAGCAGGGGGGACTCCAACAATGAGCAGTTCTTC
CASRGDSNNEQFF
>NA|TRBV2|TRBJ2-7|NA
TGTGCCAGCAGTGAAGATGGCAGTACCTACGAGCAGTACTTC
CASSEDGSTYEQYF
>NA|TRBV9|TRBJ1-5|NA
TGTGCCAGCAGCCCCACGGGGCCCTACCTGAATCCCCAGCATTTT
CASSPTGPYLNPQHF
>once|TRBV7-5|TRBJ2-7|NA
TGTGCCAGCAGCCCATCCCTCTCATTCGCAGGGGGCGGCGAGCAGTACTTC
CASSPSLSFAGGGEQYF
>NA|TRBV6-5|TRBJ2-7|TRBD1
TGTGCCAGCAGTCTACGCGGACAGGTCTCCTACGAGCAGTACTTC
CASSLRGQVSYEQYF
>NA|TRBV9|TRBJ2-2|NA
TGTGCCAGCAGCTCCCACACCGGGGAGCTGTTTTTT
CASSSHTGELFF
>NA|TRBV27|TRBJ2-1|TRBD2
TGTGCCAGCGGTCCCGCCAGCGGGAGTTTTGATGAGCAGTTCTTC
CASGPASGSFDEQFF
>NA|TRBV9|TRBJ2-2|NA
TGTGCCAGCAGCGTAGATTCGACCACCGGGGAGCTGTTTTTT
CASSVDSTTGELFF
>few|TRBV4-1|TRBJ2-7|NA
TGCGCCAGCAGCCCGAACGTCGCATCCTACGAGCAGTACTTC
CASSPNVASYEQYF
>NA|TRBV19|TRBJ2-2|NA
TGTGCCAGTGCCGCGGGGCTGATGGCACCCGGGGAGCTGTTTTTT
CASAAGLMAPGELFF
>NA|TRBV7-6|TRBJ2-7|TRBD2
TGTGCCAGCAGCTTCCGACTAGCGGGAGAGGACGAGCAGTACTTC
CASSFRLAGEDEQYF
>NA|TRBV6-5|TRBJ2-7|NA
TGTGCCAGCAGCCGGAGCTACGAGCAGTACTTC
CASSRSYEQYF
>NA|TRBV4-1|TRBJ2-1|NA
TGCGCCAGCAGCCAAGATCCCCACAATGAGCAGTTCTTC
CASSQDPHNEQFF
>NA|TRBV9|TRBJ1-2|TRBD1
TGTGCCAGCAGCGTAGCTACCGGGACAGTCAAAAACTATGGCTACACCTTC
CASSVATGTVKNYGYTF
>NA|TRBV28|TRBJ2-7|NA
TGTGCCAGCAGTTTACTCGGGGGCCCGCTCTACGAGCAGTACTTC
CASSLLGGPLYEQYF
>NA|TRBV7-2|TRBJ1-2|TRBD1
TGTGCCAGCAGCTTAGTGAGAGGGGGCCCCTATGGCTACACCTTC
CASSLVRGGPYGYTF
>NA|TRBV7-2|TRBJ1-2|NA
TGTGCCAGCAGCTTATCTATACAGGGCCCCTATGGCTACACCTTC
CASSLSIQGPYGYTF
>NA|TRBV6-6|TRBJ2-7|NA
TGTGCCAGCAGTCACCAGCTCGAGCAGTACTTC
CASSHQLEQYF
>NA|TRBV11-2|TRBJ1-1|NA
TGTGCCAGCAGCTTAGTTGAGGGGAACACTGAAGCTTTCTTT
CASSLVEGNTEAFF
>NA|TRBV10-2|TRBJ2-7|NA
TGCGCCAGCAGTGAGACGAGGGAGCAGTACTTC
CASSETREQYF
>medium-sized|TRBV29-1|TRBJ1-2|NA
TGCAGCTTACAGGCGAACTATGGCTACACCTTC
CSLQANYGYTF
>NA|TRBV10-1|TRBJ2-7|TRBD1
TGCGCCAGCAGTGTGTCAGGGGGCGCGGAGCAGTACTTC
CASSVSGGAEQYF
>NA|TRBV4-2|TRBJ1-4|NA
TGTGCCAGCAGCCAAGATGCGCGGGGGAAAAGGGCTGAAAAACTGTTTTTT
CASSQDARGKRAEKLFF
>few|TRBV9|TRBJ2-1|TRBD1
TGTGCCAGCAGCAAATGGGACAGCCGGGAGCAGTTCTTC
CASSKWDSREQFF